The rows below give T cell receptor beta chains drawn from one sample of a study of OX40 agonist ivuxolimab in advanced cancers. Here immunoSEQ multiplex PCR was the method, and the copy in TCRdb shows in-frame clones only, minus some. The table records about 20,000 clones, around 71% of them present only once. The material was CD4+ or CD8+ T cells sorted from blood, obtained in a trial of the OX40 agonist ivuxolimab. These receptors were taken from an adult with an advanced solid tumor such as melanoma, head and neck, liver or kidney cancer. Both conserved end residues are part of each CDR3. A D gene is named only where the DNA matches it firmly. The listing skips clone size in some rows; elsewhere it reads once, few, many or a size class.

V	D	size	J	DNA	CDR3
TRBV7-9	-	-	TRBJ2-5	TGTGCCAGCAGCCAAGACCCGGACCAAGAGACCCAGTACTTC	CASSQDPDQETQYF
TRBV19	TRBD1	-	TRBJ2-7	TGTGCCAGTAGTGCCCGTACAGGGGGCCCCACCTACGAGCAGTACTTC	CASSARTGGPTYEQYF
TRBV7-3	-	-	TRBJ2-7	TGTGCCAGCAGCCCAGGAGGGGCCGAGCAGTACTTC	CASSPGGAEQYF
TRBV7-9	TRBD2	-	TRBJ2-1	TGTGCCAGCAGCTTGGACAGGGGACCGGGACTAGCGGGAGTTAATGAGCAGTTCTTC	CASSLDRGPGLAGVNEQFF
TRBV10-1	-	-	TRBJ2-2	TGCGCCAGCAGTGACTCGACCCCCACCGGGGAGCTGTTTTTT	CASSDSTPTGELFF
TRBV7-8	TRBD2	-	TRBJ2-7	TGTGCCAGCAGCCAGACTAGCGGGACCTCCTACGAGCAGTACTTC	CASSQTSGTSYEQYF
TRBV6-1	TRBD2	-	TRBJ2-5	TGTGCCAGCAGTGAACTAGCGGGAGGAGGAGATGGGGAGACCCAGTACTTC	CASSELAGGGDGETQYF
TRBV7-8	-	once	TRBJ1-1	TGTGCCAGCAGCTTAGATAGGAGAGGGTTTAACACTGAAGCTTTCTTT	CASSLDRRGFNTEAFF
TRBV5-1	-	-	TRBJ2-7	TGCGCCAGCAGCTCACAGGCCTCCTACGAGCAGTACTTC	CASSSQASYEQYF
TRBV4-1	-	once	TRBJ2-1	TGCGCCAGCAGCCAATCGGCCCGGGGTAGCAATGAGCAGTTCTTC	CASSQSARGSNEQFF
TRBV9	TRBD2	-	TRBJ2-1	TGTGCCAGCAGCCCCGGGCTAGCGGGCCACAATGAGCAGTTCTTC	CASSPGLAGHNEQFF
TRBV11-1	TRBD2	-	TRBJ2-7	TGTGCCAGCAGCTTAGAAGGGACTAGCGGCTACGAGCAGTACTTC	CASSLEGTSGYEQYF
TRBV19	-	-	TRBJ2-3	TGTGCCAGTAGTCCCAAAGTGGTTAGCACAGATACGCAGTATTTT	CASSPKVVSTDTQYF